Below are 21 T cell receptor beta chains sequenced from a single sample in a study of cytomegalovirus exposure and HLA in healthy donors. PCR used 60 Vbeta primers and 13 Jbeta primers. Clones were read by immunoSEQ multiplex PCR, and TCRdb kept only the in-frame ones, dropping some. This repertoire shows about 170,000 clones, 85% found once; its top ten account for 1%. Sequencing input: PBMCs. These receptors were taken from a boy aged 2 to 10 in good health and CMV-seronegative.

This chain's CDR3 is CASSLEGVGPQHF. CDR3 in DNA: TGTGCCAGCAGCTTAGAGGGCGTGGGGCCCCAGCATTTT. The chain links TRBV11-2 to TRBJ1-5, with D unresolved. The V gene's germline CDR1 is SGHAT and CDR2 FQNNGV. Trimming shortened V by 0 bases and J by 9 bases, and 9 bases separated the two germline ends. The CDR3 contains 13 residues.

The chain recombines TRBV4-1 with TRBJ2-7; D is ambiguous. Germline-derived CDR1 and CDR2 are MGHRA and YSYEKL. Trimming pared 1 base from V and 1 base from J, leaving 5 bases between. CDR3 size: 13 residues. The CDR3 region is CASSQARSYEQYF. The DNA of the CDR3 is TGCGCCAGCAGCCAAGCCCGGTCCTACGAGCAGTACTTC.

The CDR3 nucleotides read TGTGCCAGTAGTGGACAGGGTGCAGCTTTCTTT. Translating it yields CASSGQGAAFF. V gene TRBV19 combines with J gene TRBJ1-1, with 8 bases matching TRBD1. The J segment lost 10 bases and the V segment lost 5 bases, leaving 3 bases of the junction unmatched. Germline assignment: CDR1 LNHDA and CDR2 SQIVND (reference sequence). The CDR3 totals 11 residues.

The CDR3 nucleotides read TGTGCCTGTATACAGGGGGCCACTGAAGCTTTCTTT. It specifies CACIQGATEAFF. The rearrangement joins TRBV30 to TRBJ1-1, with 9 bases fitting TRBD1. The V gene's germline CDR1 is GTSNPN and CDR2 SVGIG (reference sequence). J lost 4 bases, V lost 6 bases, and 3 bases had no gene match. The CDR3 totals 12 residues.

V gene TRBV10-1 combines with J gene TRBJ2-1; TRBD2 matches at 8 bases. The germline V gene has CDR1 WNHNN and CDR2 SYGVQD (reference sequence). The V segment lost 4 bases and the J segment 8 bases; nucleotides outside the gene matches: 7. The length of the CDR3 is 14 residues. CDR3 amino acids: CASSAAGVGDEQFF. CDR3 bases: TGCGCCAGCAGTGCAGCGGGAGTGGGCGATGAGCAGTTCTTC.

This chain connects TRBV5-1 to TRBJ1-1; weak D call: TRBD1 (6 bases). CDR1 and CDR2 (germline): SGHRS, YFSETQ. V lost 3 bases, J lost 1 base, and 7 bases lay in between. The CDR3 consists of 13 residues. CDR3 amino acids: CASSSGQNTEAFF. The CDR3 DNA reads TGCGCCAGCAGCTCGGGACAGAACACTGAAGCTTTCTTT.

V is TRBV2 and J is TRBJ2-3, with D perhaps matching TRBD2 (5 bases). The ends were cut back, 9 bases at V and 0 bases at J, with 16 bases in the middle. This CDR3 is built from 15 residues. Germline V CDR1 and CDR2: SNHLY, FYNNEI. The CDR3 coding sequence is TGTGCCAGTCTGTTAAGCGGACCTAGCACAGATACGCAGTATTTT. Encoded protein: CASLLSGPSTDTQYF.

V is TRBV5-8 and J is TRBJ1-6; D remains unclear. Germline V CDR1 and CDR2: SGHTS, YDEGEE. Trimming removed 1 base at V and 2 bases at J, with 10 bases between. The CDR3 runs to 16 residues. CDR3 residues: CASSLHKITYNSPLHF. CDR3 bases: TGTGCCAGCAGCTTGCACAAAATCACCTATAATTCACCCCTCCACTTT.

The rearrangement uses TRBV12-2 and TRBJ2-3; the table assigns TRBD1, which was not confirmed against the DNA. TRBV12-2 is given as a pseudogene. The CDR3 extends over 18 amino acids. DNA for the CDR3: TGTGCAAGTCGCTTGTCGGCTTGGGCCAAGATGTGGGCAGATACGCAGTATTTT. This translates into CASRLSAWAKMWADTQYF.

This clone was counted only a few times. The chain combines TRBV2 with TRBJ1-1, with D maybe TRBD1 (5 bases). Germline V gene lookup returns CDR1 SNHLY and CDR2 FYNNEI. CDR3 length: 15 amino acids. Trimming took off 2 bases at V and 4 bases at J, with 14 bases between the two ends. The CDR3 region is CASSESWDFFTEAFF. CDR3 bases: TGTGCCAGCAGTGAATCATGGGACTTCTTCACTGAAGCTTTCTTT. Based on the CDR3 plus reference TRBV2 and TRBJ1-1, the full variable domain is EPEVTQTPSHQVTQMGQEVILRCVPISNHLYFYWYRQILGQKVEFLVSFYNNEISEKSEIFDDQFSVERPDGSNFTLKIRSTKLEDSAMYFCASSESWDFFTEAFFGQGTRLTVV.

The V gene is TRBV5-1, the J gene TRBJ2-4; D remains ambiguous. Trimming took off 0 bases at V and 9 bases at J, with 10 bases between the two ends. The germline CDR1 and CDR2 sequences are SGHRS and YFSETQ. The CDR3 is made up of 13 amino acids. CDR3 nucleotide sequence: TGCGCCAGCAGCTTGGCAGCATCGGGCATTCAGTACTTC. It encodes CASSLAASGIQYF.

This clone came up a few times. This sequence joins TRBV4-1 and TRBJ2-7; 8 bases map to TRBD2. J gave up 3 bases and V 3 bases, and 10 bases lay outside the gene matches. The CDR3 contains 16 residues. In germline, CDR1 is MGHRA, CDR2 YSYEKL. The CDR3 bases are TGCGCCAGCAGCCAGTCCGGGACTAGTTTTATCTACGAGCAGTACTTC. Protein product: CASSQSGTSFIYEQYF.

This chain connects TRBV29-1 to TRBJ1-5; D not certain. Germline V CDR1 and CDR2: SQVTM, ANQGSEA. Trimming took off 4 bases at V and 4 bases at J, with 8 bases between the two ends. This CDR3 is 12 amino acids long. The CDR3 loop reads CSVGTANQPQHF. Here the CDR3 DNA reads TGCAGCGTTGGCACAGCAAATCAGCCCCAGCATTTT.

The gene calls are TRBV4-2 and TRBJ2-5; 12 nucleotides match TRBD2. The CDR3 length is 19 residues. Per germline, CDR1 LGHNA and CDR2 YNFKEQ. The ends lost 4 bases at V and 4 bases at J; junction bases unmatched: 16. As DNA, the CDR3 is TGTGCCAGCAGCCGAGTTACAGTGAGACTAGCGGGAGTCGGAGAGACCCAGTACTTC. Translation: CASSRVTVRLAGVGETQYF.

This rearrangement joins TRBV10-1 to TRBJ2-6, with a weak D call TRBD1 (6 bases). This CDR3 is built from 16 residues. The germline gives CDR1 WNHNN, CDR2 SYGVQD (reference sequence). CDR3 sequence (DNA): TGCGGGGGGAGTGACAGGAACATCTCTGGGGCCAACGTCCTGACTTTC. It yields the protein CGGSDRNISGANVLTF.

The chain uses TRBV7-9 and TRBJ1-1; 9 positions match TRBD1. The CDR3 is made up of 15 amino acids. CDR1 and CDR2 from the germline V gene are SEHNR and FQNEAQ (reference sequence). The V segment lost 2 bases and the J segment 9 bases; nucleotides outside the gene matches: 10. The CDR3 loop reads CASSLWETGGLKAFF. CDR3 coding DNA: TGTGCCAGCAGCTTATGGGAAACAGGGGGCCTAAAAGCTTTCTTT.

The chain recombines TRBV10-2 with TRBJ1-3; 9 positions agree with TRBD1. The germline V gene encodes CDR1 WSHSY and CDR2 SAAADI. The CDR3 covers 17 residues. Trimming at V came to 5 bases and at J to 0 bases, leaving 8 bases not matched to a gene. CDR3 residues: CASSPGTGQGSGNTIYF. The CDR3, as DNA: TGCGCCAGCAGTCCCGGGACAGGGCAGGGCTCTGGAAACACCATATATTTT.

For the CDR3, the DNA is TGTGCCAGCTCACCAGGGTTGGTCCCTAGCGCTAGCACAGATACGCAGTATTTT. This sequence encodes CASSPGLVPSASTDTQYF. This sequence joins TRBV18 and TRBJ2-3, with TRBD2 as a possible D gene (6 bases). Germline V CDR1 and CDR2: KGHSH, LQKENI. This CDR3 region has 18 residues. The germline V and J ends were trimmed by 2 bases and 0 bases, with 18 bases remaining between them.

The chain combines TRBV11-2 with TRBJ2-3, with D possibly TRBD2 on 5 matching bases. V gave up 5 bases and J gave up 2 bases, with 17 bases separating them. This CDR3 comprises 16 residues. CDR1 and CDR2 from the germline V gene are SGHAT and FQNNGV. The CDR3, as DNA: TGTGCCAGCAGCCCTCGAACAGCGGCGTTCACAGATACGCAGTATTTT. It specifies CASSPRTAAFTDTQYF. Drawing the rest from reference TRBV11-2 and TRBJ2-3, the complete variable domain is EAGVAQSPRYKIIEKRQSVAFWCNPISGHATLYWYQQILGQGPKLLIQFQNNGVVDDSQLPKDRFSAERLKGVDSTLKIQPAKLEDSAVYLCASSPRTAAFTDTQYFGPGTRLTVL.

This chain connects TRBV18 to TRBJ1-5; D might be TRBD1 (5 bases). Germline lookup yields CDR1 KGHSH and CDR2 LQKENI. V gave up 0 bases and J gave up 6 bases, with 18 bases separating them. This CDR3 has 17 amino acids. CDR3 DNA: TGTGCCAGCTCACCACCGAAATGGCCAGGGCCGCCTCAGCCCCAGCATTTT. Its protein is CASSPPKWPGPPQPQHF.

The rearrangement links TRBV5-6 to TRBJ2-7; possibly TRBD2 for D (6 bases). Germline loops: CDR1 SGHDT, CDR2 YYEEEE. Between the trimmed V and J ends, which lost 4 bases and 6 bases, there was a span of 17 bases. The length of the CDR3 is 14 residues. The DNA for the CDR3 is TGTGCCAGCAGCCCCGGGACTCGGAGGGGCGAGCAGTACGTC. It yields the protein CASSPGTRRGEQYV.